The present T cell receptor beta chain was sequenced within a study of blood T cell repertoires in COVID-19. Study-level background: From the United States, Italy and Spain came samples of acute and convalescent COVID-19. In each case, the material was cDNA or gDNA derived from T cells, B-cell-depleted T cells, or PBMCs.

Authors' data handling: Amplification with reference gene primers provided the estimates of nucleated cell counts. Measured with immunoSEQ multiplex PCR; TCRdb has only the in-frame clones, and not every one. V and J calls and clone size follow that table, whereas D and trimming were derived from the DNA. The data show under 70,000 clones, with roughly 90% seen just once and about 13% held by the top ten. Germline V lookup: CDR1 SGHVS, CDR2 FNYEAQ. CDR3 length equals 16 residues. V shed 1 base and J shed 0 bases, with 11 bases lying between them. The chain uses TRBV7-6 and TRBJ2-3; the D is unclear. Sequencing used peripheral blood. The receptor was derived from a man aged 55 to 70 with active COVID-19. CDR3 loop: CASSLGSLASTDTQYF. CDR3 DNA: TGTGCCAGCAGCTTAGGATCTCTTGCGAGCACAGATACGCAGTATTTT.